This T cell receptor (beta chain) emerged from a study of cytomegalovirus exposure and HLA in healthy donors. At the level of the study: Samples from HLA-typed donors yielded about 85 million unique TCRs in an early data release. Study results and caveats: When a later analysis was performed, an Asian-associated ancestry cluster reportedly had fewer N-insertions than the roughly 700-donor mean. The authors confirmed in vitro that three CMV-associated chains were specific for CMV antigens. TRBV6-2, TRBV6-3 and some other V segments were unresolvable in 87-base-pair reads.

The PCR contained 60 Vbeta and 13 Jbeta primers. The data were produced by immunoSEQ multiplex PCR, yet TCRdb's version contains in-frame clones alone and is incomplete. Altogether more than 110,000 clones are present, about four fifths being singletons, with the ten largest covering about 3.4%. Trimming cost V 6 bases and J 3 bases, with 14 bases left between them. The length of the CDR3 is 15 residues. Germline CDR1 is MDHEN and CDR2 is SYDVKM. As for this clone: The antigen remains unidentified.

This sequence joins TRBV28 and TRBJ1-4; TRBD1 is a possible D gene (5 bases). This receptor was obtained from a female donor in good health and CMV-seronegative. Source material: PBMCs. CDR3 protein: CASRNRGSANEKLFF. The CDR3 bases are TGTGCCAGCAGAAATAGGGGTTCGGCTAATGAAAAACTGTTTTTT.